This TCR beta chain was captured in a study of PD-1 blockade in classical Hodgkin lymphoma. Findings and limits, study-wide: When set against healthy donors, newly diagnosed patients were reported to show lower baseline TCR diversity.

Noted time point: cycle 4 day 1 (C4D1), after less than seven weeks of nivolumab. Every patient relapsed after autologous stem cell transplantation, and brentuximab vedotin exposure varied. As regards this clone: Its antigen is not identified.

The trim removed 4 bases at V and 5 bases at J, leaving 11 bases unmatched. The CDR3 loop spans 17 amino acids. Germline V gives CDR1 MNHNS, CDR2 SASEGT. Assay used: immunoSEQ multiplex PCR; TCRdb lists only in-frame clones, some missing. The sample lists about 96,000 clones, more than 85% occurring once. The material sequenced was peripheral blood mononuclear cells (PBMCs), taken before the fourth cycle of nivolumab. The sequence came from a human donor with classical Hodgkin lymphoma. The rearrangement joins TRBV6-1 to TRBJ2-2; 9 positions agree with TRBD2. CDR3 sequence: CASSALSGGVRTGELFF. In DNA, the CDR3 is TGTGCCAGCAGTGCTCTTAGCGGGGGAGTAAGGACCGGGGAGCTGTTTTTT.